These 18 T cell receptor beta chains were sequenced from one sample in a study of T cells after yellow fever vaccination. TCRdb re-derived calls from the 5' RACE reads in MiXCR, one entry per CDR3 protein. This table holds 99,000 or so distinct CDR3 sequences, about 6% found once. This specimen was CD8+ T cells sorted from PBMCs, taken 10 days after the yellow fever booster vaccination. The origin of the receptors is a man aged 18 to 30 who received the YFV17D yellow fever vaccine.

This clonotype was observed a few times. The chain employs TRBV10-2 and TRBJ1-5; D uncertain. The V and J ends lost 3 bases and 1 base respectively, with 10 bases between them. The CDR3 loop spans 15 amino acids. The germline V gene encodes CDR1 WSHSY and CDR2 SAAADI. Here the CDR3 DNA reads TGCGCCAGCAGTGATGTGAGGGAAAGCAATCAGCCCCAGCATTTT. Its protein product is CASSDVRESNQPQHF.

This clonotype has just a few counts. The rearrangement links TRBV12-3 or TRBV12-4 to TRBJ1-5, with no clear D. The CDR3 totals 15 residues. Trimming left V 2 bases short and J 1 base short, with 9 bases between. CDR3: CASSLSPRSNQPQHF. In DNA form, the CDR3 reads TGTGCCAGCAGTTTATCTCCGCGGAGCAATCAGCCCCAGCATTTT.

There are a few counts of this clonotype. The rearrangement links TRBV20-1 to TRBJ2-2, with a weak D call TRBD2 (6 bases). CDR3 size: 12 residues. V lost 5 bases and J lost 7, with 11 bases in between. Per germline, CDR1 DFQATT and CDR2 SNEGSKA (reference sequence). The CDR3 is CSARLVGGELFF. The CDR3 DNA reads TGCAGTGCTCGACTAGTTGGCGGGGAGCTGTTTTTT.

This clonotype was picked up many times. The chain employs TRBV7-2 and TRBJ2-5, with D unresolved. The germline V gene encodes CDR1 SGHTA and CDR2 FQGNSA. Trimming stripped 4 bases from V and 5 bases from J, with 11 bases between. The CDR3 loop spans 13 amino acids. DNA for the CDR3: TGTGCCAGCAGCTCCCCGCAAGGCGAGACCCAGTACTTC. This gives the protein CASSSPQGETQYF. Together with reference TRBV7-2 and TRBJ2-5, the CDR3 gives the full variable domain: GAGVSQSPSNKVTEKGKDVELRCDPISGHTALYWYRQSLGQGLEFLIYFQGNSAPDKSGLPSDRFSAERTGGSVSTLTIQRTQQEDSAVYLCASSSPQGETQYFGPGTRLLVL.

The CDR3 bases are TGTGCCAGCAGCTCGTCCCCCACAGGGAGGCTTTACGAGCAGTACTTC. Protein sequence: CASSSSPTGRLYEQYF. J is TRBJ2-7 and V is TRBV7-9; tentatively, D is TRBD1 or TRBD2 (6 bases each). V lost 4 bases and J 4 bases, leaving 20 bases between the germline ends. Germline CDR1 and CDR2: SEHNR and FQNEAQ (reference sequence). This CDR3 has 16 residues.

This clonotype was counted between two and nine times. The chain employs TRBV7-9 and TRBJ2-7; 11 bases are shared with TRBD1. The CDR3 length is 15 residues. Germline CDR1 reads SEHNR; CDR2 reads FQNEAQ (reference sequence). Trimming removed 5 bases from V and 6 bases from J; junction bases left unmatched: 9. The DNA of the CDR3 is TGTGCCAGCAGCCAGGGGACAGGGGGATTGGGCGAGCAGTACTTC. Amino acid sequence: CASSQGTGGLGEQYF.

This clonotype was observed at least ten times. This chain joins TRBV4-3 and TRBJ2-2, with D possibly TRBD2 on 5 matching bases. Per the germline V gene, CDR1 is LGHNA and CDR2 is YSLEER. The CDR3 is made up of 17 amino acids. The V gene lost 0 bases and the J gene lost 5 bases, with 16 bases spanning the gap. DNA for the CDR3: TGCGCCAGCAGCCAAGAAGTGCCCAGTGGGAGAACCGGGGAGCTGTTTTTT. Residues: CASSQEVPSGRTGELFF.

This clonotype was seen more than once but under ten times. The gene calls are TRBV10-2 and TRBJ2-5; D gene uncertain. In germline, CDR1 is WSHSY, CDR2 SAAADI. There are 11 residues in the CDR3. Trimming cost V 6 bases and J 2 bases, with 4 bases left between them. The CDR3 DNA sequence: TGCGCCAGCAGAGATCAAGAGACCCAGTACTTC. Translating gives CASRDQETQYF.

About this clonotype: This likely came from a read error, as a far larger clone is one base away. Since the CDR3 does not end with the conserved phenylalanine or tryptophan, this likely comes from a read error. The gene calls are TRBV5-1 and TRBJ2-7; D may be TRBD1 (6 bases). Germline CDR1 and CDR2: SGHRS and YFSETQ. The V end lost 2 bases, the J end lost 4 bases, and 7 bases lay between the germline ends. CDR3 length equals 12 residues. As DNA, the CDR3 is TGCGCCAGCAGCTTAGGGGGTTACGAGCAGTACTTA. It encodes CASSLGGYEQYL.

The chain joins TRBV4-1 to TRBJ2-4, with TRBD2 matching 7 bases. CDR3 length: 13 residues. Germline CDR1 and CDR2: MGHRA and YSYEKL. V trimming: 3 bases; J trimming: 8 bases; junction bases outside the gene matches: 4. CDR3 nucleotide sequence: TGCGCCAGCAGCCAGGCTGCGGGGGACATTCAGTACTTC. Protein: CASSQAAGDIQYF.

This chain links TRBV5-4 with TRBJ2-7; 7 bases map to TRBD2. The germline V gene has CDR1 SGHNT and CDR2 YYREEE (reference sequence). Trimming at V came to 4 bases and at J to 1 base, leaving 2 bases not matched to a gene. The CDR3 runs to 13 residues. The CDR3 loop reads CASSPAGSYEQYV. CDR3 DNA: TGTGCCAGCAGCCCAGCGGGGTCCTACGAGCAGTACGTC.

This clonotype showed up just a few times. CDR3 sequence: CASSLHQGGGGYTF. DNA for the CDR3: TGCGCCAGCAGCTTGCACCAGGGTGGAGGTGGCTACACCTTC. V and J are TRBV5-1 and TRBJ1-2; possibly TRBD1 for D (5 bases). The CDR3 length is 14 residues. The ends were cut back, 1 base at V and 7 bases at J, with 14 bases in the middle. Germline CDR1 reads SGHRS; CDR2 reads YFSETQ.

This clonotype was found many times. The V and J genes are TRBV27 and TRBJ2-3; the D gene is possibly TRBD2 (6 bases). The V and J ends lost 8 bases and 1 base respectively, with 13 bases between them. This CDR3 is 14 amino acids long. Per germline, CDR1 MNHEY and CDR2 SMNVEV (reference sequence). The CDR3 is CASSSIAGTDTQYF. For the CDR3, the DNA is TGTGCCAGCTCGTCGATAGCGGGCACAGATACGCAGTATTTT.

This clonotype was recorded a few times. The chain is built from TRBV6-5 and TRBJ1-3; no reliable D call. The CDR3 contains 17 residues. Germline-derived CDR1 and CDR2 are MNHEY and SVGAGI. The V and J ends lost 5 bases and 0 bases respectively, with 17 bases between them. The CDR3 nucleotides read TGTGCCAGCAGTCCCTTTATTTTAACCAACTCTGGAAACACCATATATTTT. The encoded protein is CASSPFILTNSGNTIYF.

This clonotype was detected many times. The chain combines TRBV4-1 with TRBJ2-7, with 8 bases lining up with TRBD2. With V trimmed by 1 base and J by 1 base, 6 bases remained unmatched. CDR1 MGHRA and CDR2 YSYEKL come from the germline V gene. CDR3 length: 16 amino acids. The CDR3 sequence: CASSQVSGGYSYEQYV. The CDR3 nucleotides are TGCGCCAGCAGCCAAGTCAGCGGGGGCTATTCCTACGAGCAGTACGTC.

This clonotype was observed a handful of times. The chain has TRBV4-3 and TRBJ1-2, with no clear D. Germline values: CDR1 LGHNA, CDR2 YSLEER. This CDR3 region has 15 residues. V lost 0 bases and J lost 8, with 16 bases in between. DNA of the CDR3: TGCGCCAGCAGCCAAGATTTGGACCGCTCGTGGGGCTACACCTTC. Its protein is CASSQDLDRSWGYTF.

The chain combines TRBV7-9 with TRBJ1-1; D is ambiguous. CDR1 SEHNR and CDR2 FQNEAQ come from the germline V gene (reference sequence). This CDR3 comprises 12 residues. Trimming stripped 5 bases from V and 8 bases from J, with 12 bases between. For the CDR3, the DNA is TGTGCCAGCAGCGAAACTGGCTCCGAAGCTTTCTTT. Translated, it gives CASSETGSEAFF.

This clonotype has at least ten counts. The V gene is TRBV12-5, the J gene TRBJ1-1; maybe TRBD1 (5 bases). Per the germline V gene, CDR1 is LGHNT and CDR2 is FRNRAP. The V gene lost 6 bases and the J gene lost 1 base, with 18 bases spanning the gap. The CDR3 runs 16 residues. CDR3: CASGRILRTGNTEAFF. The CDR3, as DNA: TGTGCTAGTGGCAGAATCTTAAGAACAGGGAACACTGAAGCTTTCTTT. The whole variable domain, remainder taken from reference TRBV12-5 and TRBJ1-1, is DARVTQTPRHKVTEMGQEVTMRCQPILGHNTVFWYRQTMMQGLELLAYFRNRAPLDDSGMPKDRFSAEMPDATLATLKIQPSEPRDSAVYFCASGRILRTGNTEAFFGQGTRLTVV.